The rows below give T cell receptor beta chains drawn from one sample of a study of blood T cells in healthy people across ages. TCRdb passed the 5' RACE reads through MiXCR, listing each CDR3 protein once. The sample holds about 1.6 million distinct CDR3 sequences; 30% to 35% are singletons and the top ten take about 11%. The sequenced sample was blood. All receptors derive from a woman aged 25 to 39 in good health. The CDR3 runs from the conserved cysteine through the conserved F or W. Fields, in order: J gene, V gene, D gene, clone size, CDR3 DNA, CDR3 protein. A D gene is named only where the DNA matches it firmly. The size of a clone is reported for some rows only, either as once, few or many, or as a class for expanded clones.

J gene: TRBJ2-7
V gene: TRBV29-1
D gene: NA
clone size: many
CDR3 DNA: TGCAGCGCATCGGGACTGAACGAGCAGTACTTC
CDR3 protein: CSASGLNEQYF

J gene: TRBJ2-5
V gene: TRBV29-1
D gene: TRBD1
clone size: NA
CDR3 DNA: TGCAGCGTTGGCAAAGGGACAGCCCAAGAGACCCAGTACTTC
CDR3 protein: CSVGKGTAQETQYF

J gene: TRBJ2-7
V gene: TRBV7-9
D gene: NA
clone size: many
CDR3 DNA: TGTGCCAGCAGCTTGGTGGACAGTGACTACGAGCAGTACTTC
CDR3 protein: CASSLVDSDYEQYF

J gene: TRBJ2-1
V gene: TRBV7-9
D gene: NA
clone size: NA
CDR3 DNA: TGTGCCAGCAGCTTCACGTCAGCTTTGTTAACGTCCTATTACTACAATGAGCAGTTCTTC
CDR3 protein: CASSFTSALLTSYYYNEQFF

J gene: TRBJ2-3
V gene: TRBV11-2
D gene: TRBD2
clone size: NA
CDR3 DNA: TGTGCCAGCGGGCTAGCGGTATCATATAGCACAGATACGCAGTATTTT
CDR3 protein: CASGLAVSYSTDTQYF

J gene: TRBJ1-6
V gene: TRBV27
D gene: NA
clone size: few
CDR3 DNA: TGTGCCAGCAGTCGAGCCGGGACGGGCAATTCACCCCTCCACTTT
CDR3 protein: CASSRAGTGNSPLHF

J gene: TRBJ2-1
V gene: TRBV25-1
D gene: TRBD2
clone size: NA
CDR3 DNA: TGTGCCAGCAGTGAGACGACTAGCGGGAACTTTATCGATGAGCAGTTCTTC
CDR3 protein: CASSETTSGNFIDEQFF

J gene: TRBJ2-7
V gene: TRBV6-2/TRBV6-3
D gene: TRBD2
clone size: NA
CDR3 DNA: TGTGCCAGCAGGTTGACTAGCGGGATCTACGAGCAGTACTTC
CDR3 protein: CASRLTSGIYEQYF

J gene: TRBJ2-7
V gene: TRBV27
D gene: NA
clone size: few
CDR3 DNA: TGTGCCAGCAGTCTATCGGACGGGACAAGGGCCTACGAGCAGTACTTC
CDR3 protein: CASSLSDGTRAYEQYF

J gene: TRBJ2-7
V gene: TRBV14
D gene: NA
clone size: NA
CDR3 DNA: TGTGCCAGCAGCCAAGCGGATAGCGATAAGTACTTC
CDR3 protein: CASSQADSDKYF

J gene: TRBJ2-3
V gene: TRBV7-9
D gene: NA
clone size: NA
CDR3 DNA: TGTGCCAGCAACTTATGGGACGGGACAGATACGCAGTATTTT
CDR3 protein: CASNLWDGTDTQYF

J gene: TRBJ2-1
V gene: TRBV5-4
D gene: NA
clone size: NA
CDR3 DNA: TGTGCCGGCAGCCTAAAGAGGGGATACAATGAGCAGTTCTTC
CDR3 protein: CAGSLKRGYNEQFF

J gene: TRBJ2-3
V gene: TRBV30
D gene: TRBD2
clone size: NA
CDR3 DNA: TGTGCCTGGAGCCTGAGGGGACTAGCAACAGATGCGCAGTATTTT
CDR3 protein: CAWSLRGLATDAQYF

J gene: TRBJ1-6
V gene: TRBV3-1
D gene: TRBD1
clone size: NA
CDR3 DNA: TGTGCCAGCAGCCACGGACAGGGTGCTTCACCCCTCCACTTT
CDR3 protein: CASSHGQGASPLHF

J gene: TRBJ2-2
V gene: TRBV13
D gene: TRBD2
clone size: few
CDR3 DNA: TGTGCCAGCAGCTTAGGCCTAGCGGTCCACACCGGGGAGCTGTTTTTT
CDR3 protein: CASSLGLAVHTGELFF

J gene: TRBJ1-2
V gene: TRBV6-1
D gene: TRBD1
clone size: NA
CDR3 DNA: TGTGCCGGCAGTGAAGCGCGGGGAGGGGGCTTCGGTGGCTACACCTTC
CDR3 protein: CAGSEARGGGFGGYTF

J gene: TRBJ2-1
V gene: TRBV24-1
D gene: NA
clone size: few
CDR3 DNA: TGTGCCACCAGTGATTTAGGCCAGGGGATAGAGCAGTTCTTC
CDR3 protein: CATSDLGQGIEQFF

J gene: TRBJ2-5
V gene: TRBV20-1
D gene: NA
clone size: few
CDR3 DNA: TGCAGTGCTAGAGATCTTGAAGGGGGGGGCCTGAAGACCCAGTACTTC
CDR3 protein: CSARDLEGGGLKTQYF

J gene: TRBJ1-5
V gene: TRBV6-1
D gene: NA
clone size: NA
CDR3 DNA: TGTGCCAGCAGTGAAAGGACAGCTAGCAATCAGCCCCAGCATTTT
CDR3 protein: CASSERTASNQPQHF

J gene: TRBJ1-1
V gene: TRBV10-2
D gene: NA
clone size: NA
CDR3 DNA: TGCGCCAGCACCCCCATGGGGGGTGGGGGAGGCACTGAAGCTTTCTTT
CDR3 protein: CASTPMGGGGGTEAFF

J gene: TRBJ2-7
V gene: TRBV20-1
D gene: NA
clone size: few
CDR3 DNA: TGCAGTGCGGACTTCGGGACTGCGCAGTACTTC
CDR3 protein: CSADFGTAQYF

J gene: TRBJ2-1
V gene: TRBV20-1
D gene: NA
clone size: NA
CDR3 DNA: TGCAGTGCTAGAGATCTCAGGGGCAACTATGAGCAGTTCTTC
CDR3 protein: CSARDLRGNYEQFF

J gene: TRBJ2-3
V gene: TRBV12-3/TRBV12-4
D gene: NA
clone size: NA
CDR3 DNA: TGTGCCAGCGCGAGGACGCGCTTTGGCACAGATACGCAGTATTTT
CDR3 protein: CASARTRFGTDTQYF

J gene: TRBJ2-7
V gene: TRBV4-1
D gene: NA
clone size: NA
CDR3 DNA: TGCGCCAGCAGCCAAGAAGTGGGTAGCTGGTCCGAGCAGTACTTC
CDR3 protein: CASSQEVGSWSEQYF

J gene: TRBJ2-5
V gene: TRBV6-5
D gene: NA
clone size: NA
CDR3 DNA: TGTGCCAGCAGGAAGGGACTGGAAGATCAAGAGACCCAGTACTTC
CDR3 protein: CASRKGLEDQETQYF

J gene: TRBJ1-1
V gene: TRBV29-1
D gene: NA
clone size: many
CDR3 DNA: TGCAGCGTGGGGCAGGGGAACACTGAAGCTTTCTTT
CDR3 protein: CSVGQGNTEAFF

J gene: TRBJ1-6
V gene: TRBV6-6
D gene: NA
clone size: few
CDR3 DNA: TGTGCCAGTTCCCCACGGGGGCTGGCCTATAATTCACCCCTCCACTTT
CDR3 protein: CASSPRGLAYNSPLHF

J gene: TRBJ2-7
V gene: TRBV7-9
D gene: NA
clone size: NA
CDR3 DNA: TGTGCCGGCAGCGACTACGGGGGTACGGCTGGCTACGAGCAGTACTTC
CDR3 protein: CAGSDYGGTAGYEQYF

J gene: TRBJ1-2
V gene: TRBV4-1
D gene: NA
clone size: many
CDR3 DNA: TGCGCCAGCAGCCAAGTCGGGGGGACCACCTATGGCTACACCTTC
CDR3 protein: CASSQVGGTTYGYTF

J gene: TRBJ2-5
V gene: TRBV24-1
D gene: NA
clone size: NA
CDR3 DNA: TGTGCCACCAGCGGGGTAGGGCAAGAGACCCAGTACTTC
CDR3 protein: CATSGVGQETQYF

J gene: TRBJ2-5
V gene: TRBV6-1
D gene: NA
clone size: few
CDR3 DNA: TGTGCCAGCACCCCAGGTGTCCCGGAAGGGACCCAGTACTTC
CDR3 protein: CASTPGVPEGTQYF

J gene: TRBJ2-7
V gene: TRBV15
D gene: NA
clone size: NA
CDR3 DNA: TGTGCCACCAGCGGTTACAGGGTCCTAACCTACGAGCAGTACTTC
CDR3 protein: CATSGYRVLTYEQYF

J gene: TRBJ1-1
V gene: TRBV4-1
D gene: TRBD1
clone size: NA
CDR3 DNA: TGCGCCAGCAGCCAATCCCACAGGGGAAACACTGAAGCTTTCTTT
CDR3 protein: CASSQSHRGNTEAFF

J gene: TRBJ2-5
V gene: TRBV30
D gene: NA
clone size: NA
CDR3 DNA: NA
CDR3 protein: CAWNILETQYF

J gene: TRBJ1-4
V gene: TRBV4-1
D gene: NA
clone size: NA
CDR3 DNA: TGCGCCAGCAGCCCTAGAGGGGATGAAAAACTGTTTTTT
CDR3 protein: CASSPRGDEKLFF

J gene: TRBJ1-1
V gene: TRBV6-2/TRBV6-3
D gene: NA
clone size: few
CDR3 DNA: TGTGCCAGCAGTTACACGACGGACAGATTGAACACTGAAGCTTTCTTT
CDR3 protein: CASSYTTDRLNTEAFF

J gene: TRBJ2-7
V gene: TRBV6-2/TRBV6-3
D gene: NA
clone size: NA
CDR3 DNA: TGTGCCAGCAGAACCCGGGACACCATCCCCCACGAGCAGTACTTC
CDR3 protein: CASRTRDTIPHEQYF

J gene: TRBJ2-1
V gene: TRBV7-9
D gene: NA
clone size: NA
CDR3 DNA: TGTGCCAGCAGCAGCAACCCTGGGTCCTACAATGAGCAGTTCTTC
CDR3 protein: CASSSNPGSYNEQFF

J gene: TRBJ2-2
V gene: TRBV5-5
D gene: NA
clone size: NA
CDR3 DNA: TGTGCCAGCAGCTTGCAACAGGGACTAACCGGGGAGCTGTTTTTT
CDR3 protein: CASSLQQGLTGELFF

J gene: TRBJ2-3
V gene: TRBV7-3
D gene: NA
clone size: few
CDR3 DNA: TGTGCCAGCAGCTTAAATGTTTTCCCGATTTCAGCAGATACGCAGTATTTT
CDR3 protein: CASSLNVFPISADTQYF

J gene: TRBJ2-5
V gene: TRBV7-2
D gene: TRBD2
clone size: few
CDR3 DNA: TGTGCCAGCAGCTTAGCGGCTAGCGGGGGGTACAGGGATACCCAGTACTTC
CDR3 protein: CASSLAASGGYRDTQYF

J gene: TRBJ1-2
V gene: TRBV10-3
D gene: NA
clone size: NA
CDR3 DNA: TGTGCCATCAGTCCAGACACAGGGAGGCATGGCTACACCTTC
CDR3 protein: CAISPDTGRHGYTF

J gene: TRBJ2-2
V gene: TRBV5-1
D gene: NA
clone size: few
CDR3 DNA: TGCGCCAGCAGCCCCCAAGGCCCCCAGAACACCGGGGAGCTGTTTTTT
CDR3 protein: CASSPQGPQNTGELFF

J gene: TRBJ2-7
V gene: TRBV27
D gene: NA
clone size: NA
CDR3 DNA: TGTGCCAGCAGTTATTCCGGGAACATCCCCACCTACGAGCAGTACTTC
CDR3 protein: CASSYSGNIPTYEQYF